A selection of T cell receptor beta chains follows, all from one sample in a study of T cell responses to AZD1222 COVID-19 vaccine. Method: immunoSEQ multiplex PCR; TCRdb's copy keeps in-frame clones and lacks some. Found here are under 70,000 clones, 80% to 85% of them singletons; the top ten hold about 20%. Sequencing used peripheral blood, obtained on day 0 of AZD1222 vaccination. These receptors were obtained from an adult in good health. Each CDR3 is given with its conserved first and last residue. A D gene is named only where the DNA matches it firmly. Clone size, where shown, is once, few, many, or a class for clones that have expanded.

cdr3_aa | cdr3_nt | j_call | d_call | clone_size | cdr3_length | v_call
CASSGGRRQGFGYTF | TGTGCCAGCAGTGGAGGGCGACGACAGGGGTTTGGCTACACCTTC | TRBJ1-2 | TRBD1 | . | 15 | TRBV5-6
CASSLPSRGLHEQYF | TGTGCCAGCAGCTTACCGAGCAGGGGGTTACACGAGCAGTACTTC | TRBJ2-7 | TRBD1 | . | 15 | TRBV11-2
CASSWGPSYEQYF | TGTGCCAGCAGTTGGGGACCCTCCTACGAGCAGTACTTC | TRBJ2-7 | . | . | 13 | TRBV6-2/TRBV6-3
CASSLDRKNTGELFF | TGTGCCAGCAGCTTAGACAGAAAAAACACCGGGGAGCTGTTTTTT | TRBJ2-2 | . | once | 15 | TRBV7-2
CASSYQGVGEKLFF | TGCGCCAGTAGTTATCAGGGTGTTGGTGAAAAACTGTTTTTT | TRBJ1-4 | . | . | 14 | TRBV4-1
CASSVAPSGANVLTF | TGTGCCAGCAGCGTAGCCCCCTCTGGGGCCAACGTCCTGACTTTC | TRBJ2-6 | . | . | 15 | TRBV9
CATAAGREAGYTF | TGTGCCACCGCCGCCGGCAGGGAAGCGGGCTACACCTTC | TRBJ1-2 | . | . | 13 | TRBV15
CASSTSGVSYEQYF | TGTGCCAGCAGTACTAGCGGTGTCTCCTACGAGCAGTACTTC | TRBJ2-7 | TRBD2 | . | 14 | TRBV28
CASSLRLAGHNEQFF | TGTGCCAGCAGCCTTAGACTAGCGGGACACAATGAGCAGTTCTTC | TRBJ2-1 | TRBD2 | . | 15 | TRBV11-3
CASSYSGVGGYTF | TGTGCCAGCAGTTACTCGGGAGTTGGCGGCTACACCTTC | TRBJ1-2 | . | once | 13 | TRBV6-5
CASSLELMGTEAFF | TGTGCCAGCAGCTTGGAGTTAATGGGGACTGAAGCTTTCTTT | TRBJ1-1 | . | . | 14 | TRBV5-6